Here is one T cell receptor beta chain with its context. Its specificity is unknown. The sample comes from a study of shared clonotypes between healthy human individuals. Study-wide background: There were three CD4 naive, three CD4 memory, two CD8 naive and one CD8 memory plates per donor.

All the donors were Caucasian adults who lived in Nashville, Tennessee. TCRdb keeps only in-frame clones here, not all; method: immunoSEQ multiplex PCR. Here the sample spans about 380,000 clones, approximately 97% being singletons. The CDR3 covers 13 residues. Germline V gene data show CDR1 as LNHDA and CDR2 as SQIVND (reference sequence). V was shortened by 4 bases and J by 1 base, with 5 bases between the two germline ends. Findings and limits, study-wide: Among a handful of donors, approximately 5.4% of naive CD4 clonotypes were found in common. Despite large depth, sorted-subset datasets appeared incompletely sequenced.

The sequence came from a man aged 25 to 45 in good health. The V call is TRBV19, the J call TRBJ1-5; tentative D call: TRBD1 (5 bases). Material: memory CD8+ T cells sorted from blood. Subset noted: CD45RO+ cells pooled with CCR7-negative TemRA cells. The CDR3 nucleotides are TGTGCCAGTAGTAGACAGAGCAATCAGCCCCAGCATTTT. This codes for CASSRQSNQPQHF.